This passage covers 4 T cell receptor beta chains from one sample sequenced in a study of blood T cell repertoires in COVID-19. Sequencing was performed with immunoSEQ multiplex PCR; in TCRdb, only in-frame clones are kept and a portion is missing. This table has over 150,000 clones, 83% appearing once. The sequencing input was peripheral blood. These receptors were obtained from a woman older than 75 with acute or convalescent COVID-19.

The rearrangement links TRBV24-1 to TRBJ2-7; 8 nucleotides agree with TRBD2. The CDR3 has 18 residues. Germline assignment: CDR1 KGHDR and CDR2 SFDVKD. Unmatched junction bases numbered 9, after V lost 0 bases and J lost 0 bases. The CDR3 DNA reads TGTGCCACCAGTGATTTGCAATTAGCGGGGTTCCACTCCTACGAGCAGTACTTC. This encodes CATSDLQLAGFHSYEQYF.

The chain joins TRBV9 to TRBJ2-4; possible D gene TRBD2, 5 bases. Trimming took 4 bases from V and 1 from J, leaving 15 bases between them. Germline V lookup: CDR1 SGDLS, CDR2 YYNGEE. The CDR3 runs to 16 residues. In DNA form, the CDR3 reads TGTGCCAGCAGCCCCTCGGGAAGTAGGGCCAAAAACATTCAGTACTTC. This codes for CASSPSGSRAKNIQYF.

DNA of the CDR3: TGCGCCAGCAGCTTGGCACCGAGCTACAATGAGCAGTTCTTC. Translating gives CASSLAPSYNEQFF. The V call is TRBV5-1, the J call TRBJ2-1; no definite D call. Germline CDR1 reads SGHRS; CDR2 reads YFSETQ. The CDR3 is 14 residues long. V lost 0 bases to trimming and J lost 3 bases, with 7 bases between them.

The gene calls are TRBV30 and TRBJ2-5; 7 nucleotides match TRBD1. The CDR3 spans 12 residues. Looked up from germline, CDR1 is GTSNPN and CDR2 is SVGIG (reference sequence). The trim removed 0 bases at V and 5 bases at J, leaving 0 bases unmatched. The CDR3 DNA follows: TGTGCCTGGAGTGTACAGGGGGAGACCCAGTACTTC. Protein: CAWSVQGETQYF.